This T cell receptor beta chain was captured in a study of shared clonotypes between healthy human individuals (dated by TCRdb to the early 2020s). For the wider study: The cohort comprised two women and a few men aged 18 to 49 years. For each donor, three plates each were used for CD4 naive and CD4 memory, two plates were used for CD8 naive, and one plate was used for CD8 memory. Different laboratories and diverse techniques were used to prepare libraries and sequence TCR repertoires, to increase sequencing depth and limit assay-specific biases. Each donor's leukapheresis produced roughly between about 0.9 and 9.5 billion PBMCs. To estimate repertoire size and how much clonotypes are shared between individuals, the study performed deep sequencing of blood TCR repertoires from roughly five healthy adults. General findings and caveats noted by the study authors: Pairwise subsampling led to the expectation that sequencing depth would affect the degree of clonotype sharing among donors. Even with the large sequencing depth, rarefaction of the sorted-subset datasets indicated that sequencing was incomplete. Because the study included a small number of donors, the genetic and exposure-history diversity represented was limited. Compared with non-shared clonotypes, clonotypes shared by all four sorted-subset donors had higher generation probabilities. Sampling was limited to blood, and TCR repertoires in tissue likely differ from TCR repertoires in blood. Approximately 5% of naive CD4, more than 3% of naive CD8, roughly 2.4% of memory CD4, and 0.35% to 0.4% of memory CD8 clonotypes were shared across several donors. Larger estimated clonotype richness was generally found for naive subsets than for memory subsets.

As for this clone: The clone's antigen remains unknown. No base qualities exist here, and no much larger clone lies one base off it.

Healthy HIV-negative adults with no recently reported acute infections or vaccinations were included as donors. All donors were Caucasian adults living in Nashville, Tennessee, USA. CD4+ T cells were enriched through magnetic negative selection, after which naive cells were positively selected on CD45RA and the remaining negative fraction served as the memory subset. Blood was collected by leukapheresis, and PBMCs were isolated by Ficoll-Histopaque density gradient centrifugation and then cryopreserved in liquid nitrogen vapor phase. Purity and quantity of every magnetically sorted T cell population were checked by analytical flow cytometry. Each sorted fraction had its genomic DNA isolated and then quantified by UV absorbance on a Nanodrop 2000c. Using the deep immunoSEQ assay, multiplex PCR amplified TCR CDR3 regions from genomic DNA. Extracted genomic DNA from each cell subset was distributed evenly across all wells of several immunoSEQ 96-well plates, and each plate was treated as a replicate. For sorted subsets, around 200 ng genomic DNA, equal to 30,000 or so T cell genomes, was loaded into each replicate PCR. Purified libraries were quantified with a Qubit 3.0 fluorometer, sized on a Bioanalyzer 2100, and re-quantified with the KAPA Library Quantification kit. Each immunoSEQ 96-well plate was sequenced on its own single-read 150-cycle Illumina NextSeq 550 flow cell. Per the original workflow: Because the immunoSEQ output included only junctional sequences and no quality scores, the filtering could not be the same as the filtering used for full-length reads. To assign V/J genes and CDR3, sequences were annotated using PyIR, a Python wrapper for IgBLAST v1.9, with IMGT germline references. Reads were filtered out if the reads had weak V/J assignments (E-value above 1e-6), no CDR3, stop codons, out-of-frame junctions, or ambiguous translated residues. V3J clonotypes were defined as sequences sharing the same inferred V gene, J gene, and CDR3 amino acid sequence. The percentage overlap between two repertoires was calculated by dividing the number of shared unique clonotypes by the size of the smaller repertoire. Richness of each repertoire was evaluated using RTK rarefaction, the Chao1 estimator, and Recon v2.1 estimates of unobserved clonotypes. OLGA was used to compute generation probabilities for all TCRbeta clonotypes that the gDNA method yielded from a few donors. The immuneACCESS repertoire file appears here via TCRdb, limited to in-frame rearrangements. These files lack a portion of the clones; in checked studies, under half of the deficit traces to unresolved V genes, and the cause of the others is not known. V and J calls plus clone size are reproduced from that table; the DNA served to infer D and trimming. This sample lists about 2 million clones; approximately 95% were detected once. The ten largest clones capture roughly 0.13% of the sample.

The receptor was derived from a young man in good health. Sequenced sample: naive CD4+ T cells sorted from blood. According to the study, the label for this sample's cell subset or site signals: CD45RA+ positively selected.

The DNA reads as follows: TGTGCCAGCAGTCTCAGGACAGGGGGTCCCATGACCCAGTACTTC. It translates to CASSLRTGGPMTQYF. The chain is assembled from TRBV27 and TRBJ2-5; 10 bases in between match TRBD1. Per the germline V gene (reference sequence), MNHEY is the CDR1 and SMNVEV is the CDR2. V loses 5 bases at its end and J loses 7 bases; junction bases beyond the gene matches: 10. The CDR3 starts with the cysteine, ends with the phenylalanine, and has 15 residues. The only DNA kept is the CDR3, 45 bases in frame from the first base.